This T cell receptor (beta chain) comes out of a study of T cells in Graves' hyperthyroidism and ophthalmopathy. General study findings and limits: The blood repertoire included most of the expanded thyroid clonotypes above 0.001. The model predicted ophthalmopathy a median roughly 6.3 months before onset.

Details on this clonotype: Antigen: not known.

Amplification of TCR beta CDR3 regions was performed using RNA transcripts as template. HTBI primers were used for first-round RT-PCR of the TCR CDR3. Each CDR3 protein gets one entry after TCRdb re-called the multiplex PCR reads with MiXCR. The sample records approximately 740,000 distinct CDR3 sequences, 14% being singletons. Newly diagnosed patients aged 18 to 65 had hyperthyroidism of under 2 months' duration. This CDR3 region has 15 residues. With 4 bases removed from V and 4 bases from J, the gap between germline ends came to 11 bases. Germline V gene sequence: CDR1 SNHLY, CDR2 FYNNEI. The TCR sequence derives from a woman aged 18-35 years with Graves' hyperthyroidism. V usage is TRBV2 and J usage is TRBJ2-6, with D possibly TRBD1 on 6 matching bases. The sequenced sample was blood. This CDR3 reads CASSVFGQGANVLTF. The CDR3 coding sequence is TGTGCCAGCAGTGTCTTCGGACAGGGGGCCAACGTCCTGACTTTC. The full variable domain, in which reference TRBV2 and TRBJ2-6 provide the parts outside the CDR3, is EPEVTQTPSHQVTQMGQEVILRCVPISNHLYFYWYRQILGQKVEFLVSFYNNEISEKSEIFDDQFSVERPDGSNFTLKIRSTKLEDSAMYFCASSVFGQGANVLTFGAGSRLTVL.